This T cell receptor (beta chain) was identified in a study of cytomegalovirus exposure and HLA in healthy donors. Study overall: The 90 to 150 validation repertoires used the same platform as the approximately 620 first-cohort repertoires (as reported by a later analysis). Study results and caveats: 150 to 200 TCR beta chains were listed as cytomegalovirus-associated. For most TCR sequences rarity was the rule, although some public TCRs occurred in many donors.

Germline values: CDR1 DFQATT, CDR2 SNEGSKA (reference sequence). Trimming left V 6 bases short and J 2 bases short, with 8 bases between. The CDR3 is made up of 11 amino acids. The donors were part of the validation cohort, which consisted of about 120 subjects and was separate from the first cohort of 670 or so subjects. Concerning this clone itself: As yet, its antigen is unknown.

Sequenced by immunoSEQ multiplex PCR; TCRdb stores in-frame clones only, minus some. The repertoire holds some 140,000 clones, with about 90% as singletons. This rearrangement joins TRBV20-1 to TRBJ2-7, with D possibly being TRBD2 (5 bases). The sample consisted of PBMCs. This TCR came from a woman in her 30s in good health and CMV-seropositive. This CDR3 reads CSANGAYEQYF. For the CDR3, the DNA is TGCAGTGCCAACGGGGCCTACGAGCAGTACTTC.